The rows below give T cell receptor beta chains drawn from one sample of a study of blood T cell repertoires in COVID-19. Some clones are missing from TCRdb's copy, which holds only in-frame ones; the method was immunoSEQ multiplex PCR. This repertoire shows about 140,000 clones, 84% found once; its top ten account for approximately 1.6%. The source material was PBMCs or T cells enriched from blood (not recorded which). Receptors originate from a woman aged 18 to 35 who had been exposed to COVID-19. The CDR3 runs from the conserved cysteine through the conserved F or W. D genes are given only for firm matches. Part of the rows lack a size; the others show once, few, many or a class for expanded clones.

abundance	d_gene	v_gene	j_gene	CDR3aa	CDR3nt
.	TRBD2	TRBV10-1	TRBJ2-1	CASSSGRSNEQFF	TGCGCCAGCAGTAGCGGGAGGTCCAATGAGCAGTTCTTC
.	TRBD2	TRBV11-1	TRBJ2-7	CASSSIFRGSEQYF	TGTGCCAGCAGCTCAATATTTCGCGGGAGTGAGCAGTACTTC
once	TRBD1	TRBV5-1	TRBJ1-1	CASSYSGQGVTEAFF	TGCGCCAGCAGTTATTCCGGACAGGGGGTAACTGAAGCTTTCTTT
.	TRBD1	TRBV12-3/TRBV12-4	TRBJ1-2	CASSLGQLYGYTF	TGTGCCAGCAGTTTGGGACAGCTCTATGGCTACACCTTC
few	.	TRBV4-3	TRBJ1-4	CASSDGWGGPEKLFF	TGCGCCAGCAGCGACGGCTGGGGGGGACCAGAAAAACTGTTTTTT
.	.	TRBV19	TRBJ1-1	CASSIGTAGTEAFF	TGTGCCAGTAGTATAGGAACAGCAGGCACTGAAGCTTTCTTT
few	.	TRBV5-6	TRBJ1-3	CASGIRTGNTIYF	TGTGCCAGCGGTATCCGAACAGGAAACACCATATATTTT
.	TRBD1	TRBV2	TRBJ1-5	CASSEWGRGRTGNQPQHF	TGTGCCAGCAGTGAATGGGGCAGGGGGCGAACCGGAAATCAGCCCCAGCATTTT
.	.	TRBV11-3	TRBJ2-1	CASSTHIASLDEQFF	TGTGCCAGCAGCACACACATCGCCAGTTTGGATGAGCAGTTCTTC
.	.	TRBV12-3/TRBV12-4	TRBJ1-1	CASSDFRGTEAFF	TGTGCCAGCAGCGACTTCAGGGGCACTGAAGCTTTCTTT
.	.	TRBV7-9	TRBJ2-7	CASSLVGSPTYEQYF	TGTGCCAGCAGCTTAGTCGGTAGTCCGACCTACGAGCAGTACTTC
.	.	TRBV6-5	TRBJ2-2	CASSELPNTGELFF	TGTGCCAGCAGCGAGCTACCGAACACCGGGGAGCTGTTTTTT
.	.	TRBV12-3/TRBV12-4	TRBJ2-5	CASSFRPGETQYF	TGTGCCAGCAGTTTCCGCCCAGGGGAGACCCAGTACTTC
.	TRBD2	TRBV5-4	TRBJ2-3	CASSPIAGVGTDTQYF	TGTGCCAGCAGCCCAATAGCGGGAGTGGGCACAGATACGCAGTATTTT
once	TRBD1	TRBV24-1	TRBJ2-5	CATSDSTGELMETQYF	TGTGCCACCAGTGACTCAACAGGGGAATTAATGGAGACCCAGTACTTC
.	TRBD1	TRBV6-5	TRBJ2-7	CATLRQGSYEQYF	TGTGCCACCCTCAGACAGGGGTCCTACGAGCAGTACTTC
.	TRBD2	TRBV5-1	TRBJ2-2	CASRKMSGRAGTGELFF	TGCGCCAGCAGGAAAATGAGCGGGAGGGCGGGGACCGGGGAGCTGTTTTTT
.	.	TRBV19	TRBJ1-3	CASSRATGETGNTIYF	TGTGCCAGTAGTCGAGCAACAGGAGAGACTGGAAACACCATATATTTT
once	.	TRBV20-1	TRBJ2-5	CSASGSTILQETQYF	TGCAGTGCTAGTGGGAGCACCATACTCCAAGAGACCCAGTACTTC
.	.	TRBV18	TRBJ1-6	CASSPRLNTGGDYNSPLHF	TGTGCCAGCTCACCAAGGTTGAACACCGGAGGGGACTATAATTCACCCCTCCACTTT
.	.	TRBV16	TRBJ1-1	CASSQGGRATYTEAFF	TGTGCCAGCAGCCAAGGTGGGAGAGCTACTTACACTGAAGCTTTCTTT
.	.	TRBV27	TRBJ1-6	CASSLGGASYNSPLHF	TGTGCCAGCAGTTTAGGGGGGGCCTCCTATAATTCACCCCTCCACTTT
.	TRBD1	TRBV19	TRBJ2-7	CASSATGTGRNEQYF	TGTGCCAGTAGTGCAACCGGGACAGGGAGGAACGAGCAGTACTTC
.	.	TRBV7-9	TRBJ1-3	CASSLALGNTIYF	TGTGCCAGCAGCTTAGCGCTAGGAAACACCATATATTTT
.	.	TRBV11-3	TRBJ1-1	CASSFGQNTEAFF	TGTGCCAGCAGCTTCGGACAGAACACTGAAGCTTTCTTT
.	TRBD1	TRBV2	TRBJ1-1	CASRTGLNTEAFF	TGTGCCAGCAGGACAGGGTTGAACACTGAAGCTTTCTTT
.	TRBD1	TRBV12-3/TRBV12-4	TRBJ1-1	CASSRTGNTEAFF	TGTGCCAGCAGCCGGACAGGGAACACTGAAGCTTTCTTT
.	.	TRBV27	TRBJ1-2	CASSLQRNYGYTF	TGTGCCAGCAGTTTACAGAGGAACTATGGCTACACCTTC
many	TRBD1	TRBV7-9	TRBJ1-6	CASSLGTGGSPLHF	TGTGCCAGCAGCTTAGGGACAGGAGGGTCACCCCTCCACTTT
.	TRBD1	TRBV29-1	TRBJ1-2	CSVLGQGYGYTF	TGCAGCGTACTAGGACAGGGCTATGGCTACACCTTC
.	.	TRBV5-4	TRBJ2-1	CASSLAQVVAHEQFF	TGTGCCAGCAGCTTGGCCCAGGTAGTAGCGCATGAGCAGTTCTTC
.	.	TRBV27	TRBJ1-5	CASSRGGNQPQHF	TGTGCCAGCAGCAGGGGAGGCAATCAGCCCCAGCATTTT
.	.	TRBV12-5	TRBJ1-6	CASGAGFNNSPLHF	TGTGCTAGTGGCGCGGGGTTTAATAATTCACCCCTCCACTTT
.	.	TRBV19	TRBJ2-7	CASSIDPYSYEQYF	TGTGCCAGTAGTATAGATCCCTACTCCTACGAGCAGTACTTC
.	.	TRBV7-3	TRBJ1-1	CASSLNGRTEAFF	TGTGCCAGCAGCTTAAATGGGAGGACTGAAGCTTTCTTT
.	.	TRBV29-1	TRBJ2-6	CSVGGRSGANVLTF	TGCAGCGTTGGGGGGCGCTCTGGGGCCAACGTCCTGACTTTC
.	TRBD2	TRBV3-1/TRBV3-2	TRBJ2-1	CASSSLAGGPDEQFF	TGTGCCAGCAGCTCATTAGCGGGAGGGCCTGATGAGCAGTTCTTC
.	TRBD2	TRBV7-8	TRBJ2-5	CASRLGLAGETQYF	TGTGCCAGCAGGTTAGGACTAGCGGGAGAGACCCAGTACTTC
.	.	TRBV10-3	TRBJ1-2	CAISQSGGRTYGYTF	TGTGCCATCAGCCAGAGCGGGGGTCGGACCTATGGCTACACCTTC
.	.	TRBV7-3	TRBJ2-7	CASSLAGPAYEQYF	TGTGCCAGCAGCTTAGCGGGCCCAGCCTACGAGCAGTACTTC